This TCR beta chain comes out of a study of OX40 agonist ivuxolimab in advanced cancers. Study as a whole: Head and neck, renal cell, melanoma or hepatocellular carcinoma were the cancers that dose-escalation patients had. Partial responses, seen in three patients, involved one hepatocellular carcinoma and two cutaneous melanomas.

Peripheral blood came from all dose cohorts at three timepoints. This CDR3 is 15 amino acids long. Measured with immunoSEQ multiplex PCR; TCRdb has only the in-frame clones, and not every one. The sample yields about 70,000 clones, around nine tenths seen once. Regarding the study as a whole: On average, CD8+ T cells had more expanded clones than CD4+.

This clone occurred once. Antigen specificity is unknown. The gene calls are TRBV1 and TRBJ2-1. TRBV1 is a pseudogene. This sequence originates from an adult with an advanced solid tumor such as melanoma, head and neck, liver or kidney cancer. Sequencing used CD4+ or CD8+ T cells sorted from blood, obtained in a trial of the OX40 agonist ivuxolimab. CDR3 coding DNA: TGCACCAGCAGCCATGACGGCGGACCCTACAATGAGCAGTTCTTC. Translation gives CTSSHDGGPYNEQFF.